This T cell receptor (beta chain) was retrieved from a study of blood T cell repertoires in COVID-19. Whole-study context: From the United States, Italy and Spain came samples of acute and convalescent COVID-19. T cells, B-cell-depleted T cells, or PBMCs supplied cDNA or gDNA.

Trimming removed 0 bases from V and 2 bases from J, with 14 bases in between. The CDR3 is 16 residues long. Germline loops: CDR1 GTSNPN, CDR2 SVGIG (reference sequence). Original methodology: Reference gene primers were amplified, and this amplification served to estimate nucleated cell counts. The method was immunoSEQ multiplex PCR; TCRdb's version includes in-frame clones alone and lacks a portion of them. That table gives V, J and clone size, and the DNA gave D and trimming. Of 65,000 to 95,000 clones listed, around 81% are singletons. The receptor's source is a man at least 80 years old with active or convalescent COVID-19. Sequencing used peripheral blood. This chain uses TRBV30 with TRBJ1-3; D is possibly TRBD1 (5 bases). The CDR3 spells CAWSVRQRMAGNTIYF. In nucleotides, the CDR3 is TGTGCCTGGAGTGTAAGACAGAGGATGGCTGGAAACACCATATATTTT.